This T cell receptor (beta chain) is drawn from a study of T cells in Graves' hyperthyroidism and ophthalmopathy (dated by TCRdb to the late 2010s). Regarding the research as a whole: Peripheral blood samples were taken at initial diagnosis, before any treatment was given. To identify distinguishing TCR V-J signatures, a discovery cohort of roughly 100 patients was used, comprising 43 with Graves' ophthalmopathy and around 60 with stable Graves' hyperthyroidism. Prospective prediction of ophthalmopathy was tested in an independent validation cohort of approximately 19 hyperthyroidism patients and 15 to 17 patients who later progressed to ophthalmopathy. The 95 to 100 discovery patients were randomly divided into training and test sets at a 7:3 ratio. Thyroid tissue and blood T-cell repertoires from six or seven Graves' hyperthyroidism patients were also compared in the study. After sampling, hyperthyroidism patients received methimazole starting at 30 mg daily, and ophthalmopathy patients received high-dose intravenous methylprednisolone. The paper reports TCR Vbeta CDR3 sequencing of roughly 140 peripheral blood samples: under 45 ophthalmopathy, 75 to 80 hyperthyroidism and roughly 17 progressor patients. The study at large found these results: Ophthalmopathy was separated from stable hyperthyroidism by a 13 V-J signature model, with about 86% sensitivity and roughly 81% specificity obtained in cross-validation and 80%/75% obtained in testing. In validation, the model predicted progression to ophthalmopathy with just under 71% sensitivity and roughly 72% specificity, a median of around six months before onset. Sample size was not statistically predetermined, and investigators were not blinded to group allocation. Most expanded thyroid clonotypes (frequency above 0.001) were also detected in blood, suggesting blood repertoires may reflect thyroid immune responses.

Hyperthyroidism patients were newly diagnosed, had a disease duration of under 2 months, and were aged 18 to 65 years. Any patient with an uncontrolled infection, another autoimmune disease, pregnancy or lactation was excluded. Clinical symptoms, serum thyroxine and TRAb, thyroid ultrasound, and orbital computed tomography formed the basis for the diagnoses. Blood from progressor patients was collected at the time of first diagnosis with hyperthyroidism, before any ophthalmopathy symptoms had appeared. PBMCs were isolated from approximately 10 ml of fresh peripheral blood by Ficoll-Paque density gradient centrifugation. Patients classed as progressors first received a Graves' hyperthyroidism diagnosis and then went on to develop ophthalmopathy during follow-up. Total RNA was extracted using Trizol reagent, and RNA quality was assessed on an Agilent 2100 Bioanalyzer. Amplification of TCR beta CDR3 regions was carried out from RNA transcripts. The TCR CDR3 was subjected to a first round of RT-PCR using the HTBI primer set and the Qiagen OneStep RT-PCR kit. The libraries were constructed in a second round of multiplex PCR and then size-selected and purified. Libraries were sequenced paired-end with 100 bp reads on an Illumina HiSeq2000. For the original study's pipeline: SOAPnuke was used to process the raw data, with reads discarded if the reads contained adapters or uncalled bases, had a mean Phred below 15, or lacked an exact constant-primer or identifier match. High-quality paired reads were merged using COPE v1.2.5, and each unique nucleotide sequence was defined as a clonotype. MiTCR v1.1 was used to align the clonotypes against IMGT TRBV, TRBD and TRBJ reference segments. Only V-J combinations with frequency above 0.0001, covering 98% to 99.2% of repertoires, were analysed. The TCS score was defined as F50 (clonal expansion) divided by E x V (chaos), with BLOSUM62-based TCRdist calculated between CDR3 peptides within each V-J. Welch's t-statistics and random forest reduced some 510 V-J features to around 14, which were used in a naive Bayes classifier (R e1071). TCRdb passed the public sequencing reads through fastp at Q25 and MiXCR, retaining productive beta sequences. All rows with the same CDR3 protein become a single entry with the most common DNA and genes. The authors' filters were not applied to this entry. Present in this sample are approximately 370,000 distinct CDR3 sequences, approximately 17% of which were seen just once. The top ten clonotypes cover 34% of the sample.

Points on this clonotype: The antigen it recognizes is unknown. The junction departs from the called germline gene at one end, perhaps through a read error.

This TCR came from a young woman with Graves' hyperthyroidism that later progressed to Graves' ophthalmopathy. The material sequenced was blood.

The DNA is TGTGCCAGCAGCCCCAGCAGGGCGAACACTGAAGCTTTCTTC. It translates to CASSPSRANTEAFF. The chain is assembled from TRBV11-2 and TRBJ1-1; 5 matching bases give a weak D call of TRBD1. Based on the germline V gene, the CDR1 and CDR2 sequences are SGHAT and FQNNGV. The CDR3 runs 14 residues from the cysteine to the phenylalanine. Here the CDR3 DNA is all that survives: 42 bases in frame from base 1.